These 24 T cell receptor beta chains were all obtained from the same sample, sequenced in a study of T cell responses to AZD1222 COVID-19 vaccine. Some clones are missing from TCRdb's copy, which holds only in-frame ones; the method was immunoSEQ multiplex PCR. This table holds roughly 150,000 clones, approximately 90% found once. Here the sequenced sample was peripheral blood, taken 28 days after the second AZD1222 dose. The receptors come from an adult who received the AZD1222 COVID-19 vaccine.

The gene calls are TRBV7-8 and TRBJ1-5; possible D gene TRBD1, 6 bases. The CDR3 totals 15 residues. CDR1 and CDR2 (germline): SGHVS, FQNEAQ. V was pared by 5 bases and J by 4 bases, with 15 bases between. The CDR3 loop is CASSVGGGRNQPQHF. CDR3 DNA sequence: TGTGCCAGCAGCGTAGGCGGGGGGCGAAATCAGCCCCAGCATTTT. Full variable domain (remainder filled in from reference TRBV7-8 and TRBJ1-5): GAGVSQSPRYKVAKRGQDVALRCDPISGHVSLFWYQQALGQGPEFLTYFQNEAQLDKSGLPSDRFFAERPEGSVSTLKIQRTQQEDSAVYLCASSVGGGRNQPQHFGDGTRLSIL.

CDR3 in DNA: TGCGCCAGCAGCTTGGAGGGTCGAGAGACCCAGTACTTC. Residues: CASSLEGRETQYF. The chain links TRBV5-1 to TRBJ2-5; D not resolved. Trimming shortened V by 0 bases and J by 4 bases, and 7 bases separated the two germline ends. CDR1 and CDR2 from the germline V gene are SGHRS and YFSETQ. This CDR3 is built from 13 residues.

The chain links TRBV30 to TRBJ1-2; TRBD1 aligns across 9 bases. CDR3 length: 15 residues. Germline trimming cut 2 bases from V and 8 bases from J; bases unmatched to any gene: 12. Germline CDR1 and CDR2: GTSNPN and SVGIG (reference sequence). The CDR3 DNA follows: TGTGCCTGGAGTTTCCCTGACAGGGGGTTCAGGGGCTACACCTTC. Protein sequence: CAWSFPDRGFRGYTF. Using reference TRBV30 and TRBJ1-2 for the parts outside the CDR3, the full variable domain is SQTIHQWPATLVQPVGSPLSLECTVEGTSNPNLYWYRQAAGRGLQLLFYSVGIGQISSEVPQNLSASRPQDRQFILSSKKLLLSDSGFYLCAWSFPDRGFRGYTFGSGTRLTVV.

The rearrangement joins TRBV6-5 to TRBJ1-2; D not certain. The V gene's germline CDR1 is MNHEY and CDR2 SVGAGI. The germline V and J ends were trimmed by 6 bases and 0 bases, with 11 bases remaining between them. The CDR3 totals 14 residues. This CDR3 reads CASRSDGPNYGYTF. For the CDR3, the DNA is TGTGCCAGCAGATCGGACGGGCCTAACTATGGCTACACCTTC.

CDR3 bases: TGTGCCAGCAGTTATGGGACTACCAATGAGCAGTTCTTC. It translates to CASSYGTTNEQFF. V is TRBV2 and J is TRBJ2-1; 7 bases match TRBD2. The V gene end was trimmed by 5 bases and the J gene end by 6 bases; junction bases not matched to a gene: 4. Germline V gene lookup returns CDR1 SNHLY and CDR2 FYNNEI. The CDR3 covers 13 residues. Full variable domain (rest looked up from reference TRBV2 and TRBJ2-1): EPEVTQTPSHQVTQMGQEVILRCVPISNHLYFYWYRQILGQKVEFLVSFYNNEISEKSEIFDDQFSVERPDGSNFTLKIRSTKLEDSAMYFCASSYGTTNEQFFGPGTRLTVL.

The chain has TRBV5-1 and TRBJ2-7; 8 nucleotides line up with TRBD2. Germline CDR1 is SGHRS and CDR2 is YFSETQ. J was trimmed by 3 bases and V by 4 bases; bases with no gene match: 6. This CDR3 is built from 14 residues. This CDR3 reads CASSRPGTSYEQYF. As DNA, the CDR3 is TGCGCCAGCAGCAGACCCGGGACTAGCTACGAGCAGTACTTC. The full variable domain, rest sourced from reference TRBV5-1 and TRBJ2-7, is KAGVTQTPRYLIKTRGQQVTLSCSPISGHRSVSWYQQTPGQGLQFLFEYFSETQRNKGNFPGRFSGRQFSNSRSEMNVSTLELGDSALYLCASSRPGTSYEQYFGPGTRLTVT.

The chain combines TRBV3-1 (or the pseudogene TRBV3-2) with TRBJ1-1; TRBD1 aligns across 7 bases. This CDR3 spans 12 amino acids. Germline V CDR1 and CDR2: LGHDT, YNNKEL (reference sequence). Unmatched junction bases numbered 8, after V lost 5 bases and J lost 11 bases. The CDR3 loop is CASSKGQVRAFF. In DNA, the CDR3 is TGTGCCAGCAGCAAAGGACAGGTTCGTGCTTTCTTT.

V and J are TRBV4-2 and TRBJ2-3; D gene ambiguous. Deletions cut 5 bases from V and 0 bases from J, with 15 bases between. The CDR3 loop spans 16 amino acids. Germline loops: CDR1 LGHNA, CDR2 YNFKEQ. This CDR3 is CASSEQTISSTDTQYF. For the CDR3, the DNA is TGTGCCAGCAGCGAACAGACAATCTCTAGCACAGATACGCAGTATTTT.

The chain employs TRBV4-2 and TRBJ1-1; D remains ambiguous. Trimming shortened V by 5 bases and J by 4 bases, and 14 bases separated the two germline ends. CDR3 length equals 14 residues. Per the germline V gene, CDR1 is LGHNA and CDR2 is YNFKEQ. The CDR3 sequence is CASSWVPSGTEAFF. The DNA of the CDR3 is TGTGCCAGCAGCTGGGTCCCCTCGGGCACTGAAGCTTTCTTT.

This clone was counted once. The genes are TRBV19 and TRBJ2-7, with D possibly matching TRBD1 (5 bases). The CDR3 is 14 residues long. CDR1 is LNHDA, CDR2 SQIVND, per germline (reference sequence). Deletions cut 3 bases from V and 3 bases from J, with 12 bases between. Here the CDR3 DNA reads TGTGCCAGTAGTATCGGACAAGGATTCTACGAGCAGTACTTC. It is translated as CASSIGQGFYEQYF.

This rearrangement joins TRBV4-2 to TRBJ2-7; D perhaps matches TRBD2 (5 bases). CDR1 and CDR2 (germline): LGHNA, YNFKEQ. Trimming took off 4 bases at V and 0 bases at J, with 34 bases between the two ends. The CDR3 is 22 amino acids. Here the CDR3 reads CASSPPVWEKGGGGGGSYEQYF. DNA of the CDR3: TGTGCCAGCAGCCCCCCTGTATGGGAAAAGGGCGGAGGTGGTGGTGGCTCCTACGAGCAGTACTTC.

This chain links TRBV5-6 with TRBJ1-5, with 8 nucleotides matching TRBD1. The CDR3 loop spans 16 amino acids. Germline CDR1 is SGHDT and CDR2 is YYEEEE. J gave up 3 bases and V 4 bases, and 9 bases lay outside the gene matches. CDR3 protein: CASSQVRDRHNQPQHF. CDR3 DNA: TGTGCCAGCAGCCAGGTCCGGGACAGGCACAATCAGCCCCAGCATTTT.

The V and J genes are TRBV3-1 (or the pseudogene TRBV3-2) and TRBJ2-7; 9 bases agree with TRBD2. The CDR3 is made up of 15 amino acids. CDR1 LGHDT and CDR2 YNNKEL come from the germline V gene (reference sequence). The V segment lost 4 bases and the J segment 2 bases; nucleotides outside the gene matches: 6. CDR3 sequence: CASSLGTSLTYEQYF. The CDR3 DNA is TGTGCCAGCAGCCTCGGGACTAGCTTAACCTACGAGCAGTACTTC.

The genes are TRBV15 and TRBJ1-4; D may be TRBD1 (6 bases). The germline V and J ends were trimmed by 1 base and 6 bases, with 9 bases remaining between them. Germline loops: CDR1 LNHNV, CDR2 YYDKDF (reference sequence). The CDR3 contains 14 residues. The CDR3 DNA sequence: TGTGCCACCAGCAGAGCAGGGGTAGATGAAAAACTGTTTTTT. The encoded protein is CATSRAGVDEKLFF.

The genes are TRBV7-2 and TRBJ1-5; D remains ambiguous. There are 13 residues in the CDR3. CDR1 and CDR2 from the germline V gene are SGHTA and FQGNSA. The V end lost 1 base, the J end lost 8 bases, and 9 bases lay between the germline ends. CDR3 residues: CASSLGIGEPQHF. The DNA for the CDR3 is TGTGCCAGCAGCTTAGGTATTGGGGAGCCCCAGCATTTT.

The chain carries TRBV7-9 and TRBJ1-1; D gene ambiguous. CDR1 is SEHNR, CDR2 FQNEAQ, per germline (reference sequence). V was pared by 3 bases and J by 3 bases, with 8 bases between. CDR3 length equals 13 residues. For the CDR3, the DNA is TGTGCCAGCAGCTTCGTCGCGGACACTGAAGCTTTCTTT. This sequence encodes CASSFVADTEAFF.

The V gene is TRBV27, the J gene TRBJ2-2; D tentatively reads TRBD1 or TRBD2 (5 bases each). Trimming cost V 1 base and J 2 bases, with 11 bases left between them. The length of the CDR3 is 16 residues. Germline lookup yields CDR1 MNHEY and CDR2 SMNVEV (reference sequence). The CDR3: CASSLYPGPNTGELFF. As DNA, the CDR3 is TGTGCCAGCAGTTTATACCCGGGACCAAACACCGGGGAGCTGTTTTTT.

CDR3 nucleotide sequence: TGTGCCAGCAGCCAAGGAGACAGGAAGTATCAGCCCCAGCATTTT. Protein product: CASSQGDRKYQPQHF. The rearrangement uses TRBV3-1 (or the pseudogene TRBV3-2) and TRBJ1-5; TRBD1 might be the D (6 bases). V was pared by 1 base and J by 5 bases, with 12 bases between. The CDR3 is 15 residues long. CDR1 is LGHDT and CDR2 is YNNKEL in the germline V gene (reference sequence).

The rearrangement uses TRBV7-9 and TRBJ2-3; 8 bases fit TRBD1. V was clipped by 1 base and J by 3 bases; unmatched bases: 6. This CDR3 comprises 16 residues. Germline CDR1 reads SEHNR; CDR2 reads FQNEAQ (reference sequence). The CDR3 DNA follows: TGTGCCAGCAGCTTAGAGGCGGACAGGGTGACAGATACGCAGTATTTT. This gives the protein CASSLEADRVTDTQYF.

The chain uses TRBV5-1 and TRBJ2-5; 8 bases fit TRBD1. This CDR3 is 17 amino acids long. V shed 6 bases, J shed 5 bases, and the junction held 18 bases outside the gene matches. The V gene's germline CDR1 is SGHRS and CDR2 YFSETQ. CDR3 loop: CASTEAPIQGARETQYF. The CDR3 region has the DNA TGCGCCAGCACCGAAGCCCCTATTCAGGGGGCACGGGAGACCCAGTACTTC.

The rearrangement links TRBV21-1 to TRBJ1-6. TRBV21-1 is a recognized pseudogene. The CDR3 totals 16 residues. The CDR3 region is CASSKAAAGPLLPLHF. CDR3 DNA sequence: TGTGCCAGCAGCAAAGCAGCGGCAGGGCCCCTATTACCCCTCCACTTT.

The chain carries TRBV7-9 and TRBJ2-5, with 10 nucleotides matching TRBD2. Germline V CDR1 and CDR2: SEHNR, FQNEAQ (reference sequence). This CDR3 contains 18 residues. With V trimmed by 5 bases and J by 1 base, 13 bases remained unmatched. The CDR3 DNA reads as TGTGCCAGCAGCCCGAGTAGCGGGGGGCCTCGTTTCCAAGAGACCCAGTACTTC. Translation: CASSPSSGGPRFQETQYF.

V gene TRBV4-1 combines with J gene TRBJ2-7; D gene ambiguous. V was cut by 1 base and J by 5 bases, with 12 bases left in between. Germline V gene sequence: CDR1 MGHRA, CDR2 YSYEKL. The CDR3 extends over 14 amino acids. The CDR3 reads CASSQGILIHEQYF. Written as DNA, the CDR3 is TGCGCCAGCAGCCAAGGGATCCTTATCCACGAGCAGTACTTC.

The rearrangement links TRBV27 to TRBJ1-2; no reliable D call. This CDR3 spans 14 amino acids. The V end was cut by 8 bases, the J end by 4 bases, with 17 bases between. The germline V gene has CDR1 MNHEY and CDR2 SMNVEV (reference sequence). The CDR3 DNA follows: TGTGCCAGCGCGGAGTCGGGGTATATCTATGGCTACACCTTC. Translating gives CASAESGYIYGYTF.